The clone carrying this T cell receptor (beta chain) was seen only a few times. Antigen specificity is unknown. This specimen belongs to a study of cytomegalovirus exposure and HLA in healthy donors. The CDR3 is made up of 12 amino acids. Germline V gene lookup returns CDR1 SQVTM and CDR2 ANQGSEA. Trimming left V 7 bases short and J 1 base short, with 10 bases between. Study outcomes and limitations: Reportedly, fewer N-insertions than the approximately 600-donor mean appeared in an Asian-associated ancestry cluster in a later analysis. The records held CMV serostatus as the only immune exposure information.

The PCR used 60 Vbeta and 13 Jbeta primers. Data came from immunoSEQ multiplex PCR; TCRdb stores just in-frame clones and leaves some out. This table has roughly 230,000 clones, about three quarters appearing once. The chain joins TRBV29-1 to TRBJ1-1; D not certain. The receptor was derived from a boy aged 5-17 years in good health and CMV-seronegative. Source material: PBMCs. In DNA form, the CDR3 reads TGCAGCGCAGATCTAGGGAACACTGAAGCTTTCTTT. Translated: CSADLGNTEAFF.